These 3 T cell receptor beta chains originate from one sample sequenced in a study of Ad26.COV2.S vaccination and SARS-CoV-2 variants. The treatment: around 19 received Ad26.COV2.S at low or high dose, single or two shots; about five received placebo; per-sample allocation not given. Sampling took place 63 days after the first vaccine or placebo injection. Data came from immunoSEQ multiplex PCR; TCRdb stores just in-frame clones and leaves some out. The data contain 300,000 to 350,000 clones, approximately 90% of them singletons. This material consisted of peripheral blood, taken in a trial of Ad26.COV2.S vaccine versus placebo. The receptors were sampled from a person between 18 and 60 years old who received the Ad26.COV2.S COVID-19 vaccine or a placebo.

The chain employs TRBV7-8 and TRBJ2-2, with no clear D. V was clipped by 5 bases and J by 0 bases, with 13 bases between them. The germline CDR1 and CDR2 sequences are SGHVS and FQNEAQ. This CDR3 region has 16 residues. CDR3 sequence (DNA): TGTGCCAGCAGCCCACCGGGTTGGACGAACACCGGGGAGCTGTTTTTT. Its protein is CASSPPGWTNTGELFF.

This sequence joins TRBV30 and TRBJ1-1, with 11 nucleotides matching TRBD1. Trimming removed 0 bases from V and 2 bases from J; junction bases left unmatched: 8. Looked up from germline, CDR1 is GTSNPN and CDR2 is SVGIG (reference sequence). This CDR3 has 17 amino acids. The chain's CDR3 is CAWSVTDRGRVNTEAFF. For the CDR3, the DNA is TGTGCCTGGAGTGTAACGGACAGGGGGCGCGTAAACACTGAAGCTTTCTTT.

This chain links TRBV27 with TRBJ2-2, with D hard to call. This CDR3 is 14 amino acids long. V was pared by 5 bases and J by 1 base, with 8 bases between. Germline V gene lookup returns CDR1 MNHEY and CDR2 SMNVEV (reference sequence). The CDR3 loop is CASSPLMNTGELFF. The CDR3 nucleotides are TGTGCCAGCAGTCCCCTCATGAACACCGGGGAGCTGTTTTTT.